Shown below are 25 T cell receptor beta chains from a single sample sequenced in a study of Graves' ophthalmopathy and Graves' hyperthyroidism (dated by TCRdb to 2016 to 2019). Sequencing was carried out with an Illumina HiSeq 2000. For repertoire sequencing, TCR beta CDR3 regions were amplified from RNA transcripts. The first round was an RT-PCR using HTBI primers with the Qiagen OneStep RT-PCR kit, and this first round was followed by a second-round multiplex PCR, then size selection and purification. Using fastp at Q25 and MiXCR, TCRdb reprocessed the public reads and kept productive beta chains. Merged by CDR3 protein, the rows form single entries marked with the most common genes and DNA. This sample is represented by about 700,000 distinct CDR3 sequences; roughly 39% of them were singletons. The ten top clones hold roughly 3.5% of the sample. Sample: peripheral blood. The receptors derive from an adult man with Graves' ophthalmopathy.

The count of this clonotype is one. The chain is built from TRBV10-3 and TRBJ1-6; possible D gene TRBD1, 5 bases. The CDR3 has 14 amino acids. Looked up from germline, CDR1 is ENHRY and CDR2 is SYGVKD. Trimming stripped 2 bases from V and 7 bases from J, with 9 bases between. The CDR3 nucleotides are TGTGCCATCAGTGAGGACAGTGAGAATTCACCCCTCCACTTT. Encoded protein: CAISEDSENSPLHF.

A note on this clonotype: Since a much larger clone is just one base distant, this may be a read error. Because the CDR3's place on the DNA is in doubt, the DNA is left out and the CDR3 is given as listed by TCRdb. The V gene is TRBV19, the J gene TRBJ1-2. Both ends counted, the CDR3 spans 15 residues. Germline V lookup: CDR1 LNHDA, CDR2 SQIVND (reference sequence). Here the CDR3 reads CASSHGGTFAYGCTF.

The chain employs TRBV9 and TRBJ1-6; the D is unclear. This CDR3 has 15 amino acids. Trimming left V 0 bases short and J 5 bases short, with 9 bases between. Germline V gene sequence: CDR1 SGDLS, CDR2 YYNGEE. The CDR3 region is CASSVEGLNNSPLHF. CDR3 bases: TGTGCCAGCAGCGTAGAAGGATTGAATAATTCACCCCTCCACTTT.

V and J are TRBV20-1 and TRBJ1-6; no definite D call. The V gene lost 6 bases and the J gene lost 8 bases, with 17 bases spanning the gap. Germline CDR1 reads DFQATT; CDR2 reads SNEGSKA (reference sequence). The CDR3 is 14 amino acids. The CDR3 bases are TGCAGTGCCAACTCCCGGGTCGGCGATTCACCCCTCCACTTT. Translated, it gives CSANSRVGDSPLHF.

V gene TRBV9 combines with J gene TRBJ1-6; D gene ambiguous. Germline CDR1 is SGDLS and CDR2 is YYNGEE. The CDR3 loop spans 13 amino acids. The V end lost 4 bases, the J end lost 10 bases, and 12 bases lay between the germline ends. CDR3 nucleotide sequence: TGTGCCAGCAGCCCCAGGCAAAAATCACCCCTCCACTTT. Translating it yields CASSPRQKSPLHF.

The chain joins TRBV9 to TRBJ2-5; D tentatively reads TRBD1 or TRBD2 (5 bases each). Germline V gives CDR1 SGDLS, CDR2 YYNGEE. V lost 2 bases and J 5 bases, leaving 13 bases between the germline ends. The CDR3 spans 14 residues. The CDR3 nucleotides are TGTGCCAGCAGCGTGGGGGAGCTAGTTGAGACCCAGTACTTC. This encodes CASSVGELVETQYF. Complete variable domain (other parts from reference TRBV9 and TRBJ2-5): DSGVTQTPKHLITATGQRVTLRCSPRSGDLSVYWYQQSLDQGLQFLIQYYNGEERAKGNILERFSAQQFPDLHSELNLSSLELGDSALYFCASSVGELVETQYFGPGTRLLVL.

In regard to this clonotype: One junction end does not reproduce the germline sequence, and a read error may be involved. The chain employs TRBV24-1 and TRBJ2-6; D may be TRBD1 or TRBD2 (6 bases each). Germline V gives CDR1 KGHDR, CDR2 SFDVKD. There are 12 residues in the CDR3. The CDR3, as DNA: TGTGCCACCAGTGGGGGGGCAAACGTCCTGACTTTC. This gives the protein CATSGGANVLTF.

Note on this clonotype: The junction and the germline gene differ at one end; a read error may be behind it. The genes are TRBV10-3 and TRBJ1-4, with D possibly being TRBD1 (6 bases). This CDR3 contains 17 residues. Germline CDR1 ENHRY, CDR2 SYGVKD. Here the CDR3 DNA reads TGTGCCAGCAGTTACTCGACCTCAACCGAAGGGGGTGAAAAACCGTTTTTT. Translation: CASSYSTSTEGGEKPFF.

CDR3 in amino acids: CASSQDWVNNQPQHF. CDR3 DNA sequence: TGCGCCAGCAGCCAAGATTGGGTGAACAATCAGCCCCAGCATTTT. The chain combines TRBV4-1 with TRBJ1-5; D is undetermined. Trimming removed 0 bases at V and 3 bases at J, with 9 bases between. The germline CDR1 and CDR2 sequences are MGHRA and YSYEKL. This CDR3 comprises 15 residues.

V gene TRBV7-9 combines with J gene TRBJ1-4; 9 bases are a match to TRBD1. Trimming at V came to 3 bases and at J to 7 bases, leaving 12 bases not matched to a gene. Germline CDR1 is SEHNR and CDR2 is FQNEAQ (reference sequence). The CDR3 extends over 17 amino acids. The CDR3 DNA reads as TGTGCCAGCAGCTTGGGACAGGGATCCGGTTTGGGTGAAAAACTGTTTTTT. Translating gives CASSLGQGSGLGEKLFF.

The chain uses TRBV7-2 and TRBJ2-2, with 7 bases lining up with TRBD1. Germline V gives CDR1 SGHTA, CDR2 FQGNSA. J lost 9 bases, V lost 5 bases, and 15 bases had no gene match. CDR3 length: 16 residues. As DNA, the CDR3 is TGTGCCAGCAGCCGAGACCCAGGGGGTGTCTTCAGGGAGCTGTTTTTT. It specifies CASSRDPGGVFRELFF.

This clonotype came up a few times. The CDR3 loop reads CASSLNRQIEAFF. CDR3 in DNA: TGTGCCAGCAGCTTAAACCGACAGATTGAAGCTTTCTTT. This rearrangement joins TRBV13 to TRBJ1-1, with D perhaps TRBD1 (5 bases). Trimming removed 2 bases at V and 7 bases at J, with 11 bases between. Germline loops: CDR1 PRHDT, CDR2 FYEKMQ (reference sequence). This CDR3 is 13 amino acids long.

This clonotype was counted many times. The chain has TRBV5-8 and TRBJ1-2; 7 bases align to TRBD1. Germline V lookup: CDR1 SGHTS, CDR2 YDEGEE. The junction had 5 bases not matched to a gene; V was cut back by 3 bases and J by 0 bases. This CDR3 comprises 15 residues. CDR3 DNA sequence: TGTGCCAGCAGCTCGTGGGACAGAGCTAACTATGGCTACACCTTC. It yields the protein CASSSWDRANYGYTF.

This clonotype was counted many times. The chain uses TRBV24-1 and TRBJ2-3; D is unresolved. There are 14 residues in the CDR3. Trimming removed 4 bases at V and 2 bases at J, with 9 bases between. Germline CDR1 is KGHDR and CDR2 is SFDVKD. The CDR3 reads CATSDQGYTDTQYF. In DNA form, the CDR3 reads TGTGCCACCAGTGACCAAGGTTACACAGATACGCAGTATTTT.

This clonotype was picked up many times. V usage is TRBV7-3 and J usage is TRBJ2-7; 7 nucleotides match TRBD2. The V gene end was trimmed by 4 bases and the J gene end by 6 bases; junction bases not matched to a gene: 6. Germline V gene data show CDR1 as SGHTA and CDR2 as FQGTGA. The CDR3 has 13 amino acids. The CDR3: CASSSGPSGEQYF. As DNA, the CDR3 is TGTGCCAGCAGCTCCGGTCCTAGCGGCGAGCAGTACTTC. The variable domain in full, completed from reference TRBV7-3 and TRBJ2-7, reads GAGVSQTPSNKVTEKGKYVELRCDPISGHTALYWYRQSLGQGPEFLIYFQGTGAADDSGLPNDRFFAVRPEGSVSTLKIQRTERGDSAVYLCASSSGPSGEQYFGPGTRLTVT.

The chain recombines TRBV14 with TRBJ2-3; D remains ambiguous. The CDR3 covers 14 residues. Germline assignment: CDR1 SGHDN and CDR2 FVKESK. Trimming stripped 0 bases from V and 2 bases from J, with 6 bases between. CDR3 sequence reads: CASSQEYNTDTQYF. DNA of the CDR3: TGTGCCAGCAGCCAAGAGTACAACACAGATACGCAGTATTTT.

The V gene is TRBV19, the J gene TRBJ2-7, with D uncertain. CDR1 is LNHDA and CDR2 is SQIVND in the germline V gene (reference sequence). The CDR3 has 10 amino acids. Trimming took 5 bases from V and 5 from J, leaving 4 bases between them. For the CDR3, the DNA is TGTGCCAGTAGTGGGGACGAGCAGTACTTC. This translates into CASSGDEQYF.

The table lists this clonotype with many counts. V gene TRBV14 combines with J gene TRBJ2-7; unclear D gene. The CDR3 contains 14 residues. Germline CDR1 reads SGHDN; CDR2 reads FVKESK. Trimming took off 3 bases at V and 1 base at J, with 10 bases between the two ends. The CDR3, as DNA: TGTGCCAGCAGCCAGTCTGTCGGTTCCTACGAGCAGTACTTC. Residues: CASSQSVGSYEQYF.

This clonotype was counted between two and nine times. This CDR3 reads CASSSVRGGQPQHF. CDR3 nucleotides: TGTGCCAGCAGTTCAGTAAGGGGTGGTCAGCCCCAGCATTTT. The chain employs TRBV27 and TRBJ1-5; maybe TRBD1 (5 bases). This CDR3 has 14 residues. Trimming took 4 bases from V and 6 from J, leaving 13 bases between them. In germline, CDR1 is MNHEY, CDR2 SMNVEV (reference sequence).

This clonotype was recorded at least ten times. This sequence joins TRBV29-1 and TRBJ1-2; no reliable D call. The CDR3 totals 13 residues. V shed 6 bases and J shed 7 bases, with 18 bases lying between them. Germline CDR1 reads SQVTM; CDR2 reads ANQGSEA. CDR3 coding DNA: TGCAGCGTCGCATACGACCCGGCGGGTGGCTACACCTTC. It translates to CSVAYDPAGGYTF.

As regards this clonotype: This may be a read error: a much more frequent sequence differs by one nucleotide. The chain joins TRBV20-1 to TRBJ2-5, with 7 bases fitting TRBD1. Germline V gene data show CDR1 as DFQATT and CDR2 as SNEGSKA (reference sequence). The CDR3 contains 14 residues. The CDR3 loop reads CGGTTDRFLETQYF. The CDR3 DNA is TGCGGTGGAACTACGGACAGGTTCCTAGAGACCCAGTACTTC.

This clonotype was counted only a few times. The V and J genes are TRBV5-5 and TRBJ1-1, with TRBD1 as a possible D gene (5 bases). V was clipped by 4 bases and J by 6 bases, with 13 bases between them. The CDR3 spans 13 residues. Germline V gene data show CDR1 as SGHKS and CDR2 as YYEKEE (reference sequence). CDR3 sequence: CASSRSGTAEAFF. DNA of the CDR3: TGTGCCAGCAGCCGCTCGGGGACGGCTGAAGCTTTCTTT.

To note about this clonotype: A much larger clone differs from this one at a single base, so this may be a read error. The CDR3 carries no conserved terminal phenylalanine or tryptophan, so it likely arises from a read error. The CDR3 here is CASSLSEAFL. The CDR3 coding sequence is TGTGCCAGCAGCTTATCTGAAGCTTTCTTA. The chain joins TRBV7-9 to TRBJ1-1; D is uncertain. Per germline, CDR1 SEHNR and CDR2 FQNEAQ (reference sequence). CDR3 size: 10 residues. V lost 2 bases and J 6 bases, leaving 1 base between the germline ends.

V gene TRBV11-2 combines with J gene TRBJ2-3; 7 positions match TRBD2. This CDR3 has 14 residues. J lost 2 bases, V lost 3 bases, and 2 bases had no gene match. CDR1 is SGHAT and CDR2 is FQNNGV in the germline V gene. The CDR3 sequence is CASSFRDYTDTQYF. In DNA, the CDR3 is TGTGCCAGCAGCTTCCGGGACTACACAGATACGCAGTATTTT.

This clonotype was recorded once. The V and J genes are TRBV20-1 and TRBJ2-5; no clear D. Germline V CDR1 and CDR2: DFQATT, SNEGSKA (reference sequence). The ends were cut back, 4 bases at V and 4 bases at J, with 16 bases in the middle. The CDR3 loop spans 14 amino acids. The DNA for the CDR3 is TGCAGTGCTACCCGACGGGTAGATGGAGAGACCCAGTACTTC. Amino acid sequence: CSATRRVDGETQYF.